This T cell receptor beta chain was retrieved from a study of T-cell memory formation after mild COVID-19. As concerns this clonotype: Its antigen is not known.

One entry per CDR3 protein results from TCRdb running MiXCR on the 5' RACE reads. The table has 170,000 or so distinct CDR3 sequences, 20% to 25% seen once. Germline assignment: CDR1 MNHEY and CDR2 SVGEGT. Losses at the gene ends were 8 bases for V and 5 bases for J; bases not matched to a gene: 6. The CDR3 is 13 residues long. Overall study results and limits: Pre-infection memory carried some responding clones, suggesting that cross-reactive memory joined.

The sequence was obtained from an adult woman who had mild COVID-19 (a few samples of this study predate the infection). Cell type and time point are not known. This sequence joins TRBV6-2 or TRBV6-3 and TRBJ2-5, with 9 bases lining up with TRBD2. Sequenced input: PBMCs or a T cell subset sorted from them (not recorded which). DNA of the CDR3: TGTGCCAGCTGTGCGGGAGGGGTGGAGACCCAGTACTTC. The encoded protein is CASCAGGVETQYF.